Listed here are 10 T cell receptor beta chains from one sample, sequenced in a study of OX40 agonist ivuxolimab in advanced cancers. Libraries were prepared by immunoSEQ multiplex PCR; TCRdb keeps only in-frame clonotypes and omits some of them. The table shows 90,000 to 100,000 clones, with roughly nine tenths occurring only once. The input for sequencing was CD4+ or CD8+ T cells sorted from blood, taken in a trial of the OX40 agonist ivuxolimab. The receptors were gathered from an adult with an advanced solid tumor such as melanoma, head and neck, liver or kidney cancer.

This chain joins TRBV7-9 and TRBJ2-5; possibly TRBD1 for D (5 bases). Between the trimmed V and J ends, which lost 1 base and 4 bases, there was a span of 7 bases. The CDR3 runs 13 residues. CDR1 SEHNR and CDR2 FQNEAQ come from the germline V gene (reference sequence). This CDR3 reads CASSLVGVETQYF. The CDR3 DNA reads TGTGCCAGCAGCTTAGTAGGGGTAGAGACCCAGTACTTC.

CDR3 sequence (DNA): TGCGCCAGCAGCAAGCGGGACAGACGGCTGGCCGACGAGCAGTACTTC. Translated: CASSKRDRRLADEQYF. The chain is built from TRBV5-1 and TRBJ2-7, with D perhaps matching TRBD1 or TRBD2 (7 bases each). Trimming stripped 4 bases from V and 5 bases from J, with 22 bases between. This CDR3 is built from 16 residues. Germline CDR1 and CDR2: SGHRS and YFSETQ.

This rearrangement joins TRBV19 to TRBJ2-3, with TRBD1 identical over 7 bases. The CDR3 is 14 residues long. Germline lookup yields CDR1 LNHDA and CDR2 SQIVND (reference sequence). V dropped 7 bases and J dropped 1; count of bases not matched to a gene: 5. The CDR3 coding sequence is TGTGCCAGTAAAGAAGGGACAGGCACAGATACGCAGTATTTT. Protein: CASKEGTGTDTQYF.

The chain has TRBV2 and TRBJ1-5; 9 positions agree with TRBD1. Germline-derived CDR1 and CDR2 are SNHLY and FYNNEI. V shed 6 bases and J 3 bases; nucleotides not matched to a gene: 9. The CDR3 length is 16 residues. CDR3 in amino acids: CASSAQGAANNQPQHF. CDR3 nucleotides: TGTGCCAGCAGCGCACAGGGGGCAGCGAACAATCAGCCCCAGCATTTT.

The V call is TRBV21-1, the J call TRBJ2-4; TRBD2, the table's D call, was not compared with the DNA. TRBV21-1 has pseudogene status. There are 20 residues in the CDR3. CDR3: CASSKVWGLAGGLEKNIQYF. CDR3 nucleotides: TGTGCCAGCAGCAAAGTTTGGGGACTAGCGGGAGGTCTTGAGAAAAACATTCAGTACTTC.

This chain connects TRBV9 to TRBJ2-6; no firm D call. Trimming took off 0 bases at V and 0 bases at J, with 13 bases between the two ends. Germline V gene data show CDR1 as SGDLS and CDR2 as YYNGEE. The CDR3 totals 18 residues. The CDR3 spells CASSVVDGYISGANVLTF. CDR3 nucleotides: TGTGCCAGCAGCGTAGTAGACGGCTATATCTCTGGGGCCAACGTCCTGACTTTC.

The CDR3 loop is CASSLAGAPYEQYF. CDR3 in DNA: TGTGCCAGCAGCTTGGCAGGGGCTCCCTACGAGCAGTACTTC. The chain carries TRBV5-4 and TRBJ2-7, with TRBD1 as a possible D gene (6 bases). The V end lost 0 bases, the J end lost 2 bases, and 9 bases lay between the germline ends. This CDR3 region has 14 residues. The V gene's germline CDR1 is SGHNT and CDR2 YYREEE (reference sequence).

This chain connects TRBV20-1 to TRBJ2-7; 7 bases line up with TRBD2. The germline V gene has CDR1 DFQATT and CDR2 SNEGSKA (reference sequence). This CDR3 spans 11 amino acids. J was trimmed by 7 bases and V by 3 bases; bases with no gene match: 3. The CDR3 is CSASGEGEQYV. The CDR3 nucleotides read TGCAGTGCTAGTGGGGAGGGAGAGCAGTACGTC.

J is TRBJ2-6 and V is TRBV18; D assignment may be TRBD1 or TRBD2 (5 bases each). The length of the CDR3 is 15 residues. The ends were cut back, 0 bases at V and 4 bases at J, with 7 bases in the middle. Per germline, CDR1 KGHSH and CDR2 LQKENI. The CDR3 loop reads CASSPPRGGANVLTF. The CDR3 DNA reads TGTGCCAGCTCACCACCGAGGGGAGGGGCCAACGTCCTGACTTTC.

The genes are TRBV5-6 and TRBJ1-2; weak D call: TRBD1 (6 bases). CDR1 SGHDT and CDR2 YYEEEE come from the germline V gene. The CDR3 contains 14 residues. The V gene lost 3 bases and the J gene lost 2 bases, with 11 bases spanning the gap. The CDR3 here is CASSSWTANYGYTF. The CDR3 DNA follows: TGTGCCAGCAGCTCATGGACAGCCAACTATGGCTACACCTTC.